This section outlines one T cell receptor beta chain sequence together with its context. This clonotype was detected a few times. Its cognate antigen has yet to be identified. The input lacks base qualities; no much larger clone sits a single base away. The sample is drawn from a study of regulatory T cells in long-lasting Graves disease listed by TCRdb under 2021. About the investigation overall: Persistent Graves' disease was defined as persistently positive TSH receptor autoantibodies together with antithyroid drug treatment for over 5 years. Patients with persistent Graves' disease were compared with patients with newly diagnosed Graves' disease using TCR sequencing and RNA sequencing of peripheral blood. The study was registered as a clinical trial and conducted in China. A total of about 35 samples underwent TCR sequencing: about 13 from persistent and around 20 from newly diagnosed Graves' disease patients. Antithyroid drugs had been taken for ten to twelve years on average by persistent Graves' disease patients in the clinical cohort.

The time point tag for this specimen amounts to: persistent/refractory GD, antithyroid drugs over 5 years with positive TRAb. For both TCR sequencing and RNA sequencing, RNA was extracted from PBMCs using TRIzol. Graves' disease was diagnosed according to American Thyroid Association guidelines. Patients were recruited from an endocrinology department in Xi'an, China. From each patient, approximately 10 milliliters of peripheral blood was collected into an EDTA anticoagulant tube. Ficoll Paque Plus density gradient separation was used to isolate PBMCs, and no further T cell sorting was done. An Agilent 2100 Bioanalyzer and agarose gel were used to assess RNA quality, and a NanoDrop 2000 was used to measure RNA concentration. The library came from multiplex PCR. The sequencer was an Illumina HiSeq 4000. TCR beta libraries were built with iRepertoire HTBI primers and Arm-PCR amplification of CDR3 regions. Before sequencing, the PCR products went through gel purification. As for how the authors treated the data: Gene usage analysis of CDR3 amino acid clonotypes relied on the 60 or so TRBV and 13 to 15 TRBJ segments identified across samples. Filtered high-quality paired reads were merged into contigs using COPE and FqMerger. BLAST was used to align contigs to the IMGT TRBV, TRBD and TRBJ reference genes, and CDR3 was defined following IMGT. Any clonotype with a frequency above 0.1% was counted as a highly expanded clone. Repertoire diversity was measured by Shannon entropy, and V-J evenness by the Gini coefficient. A clonotype was considered public if more than one individual shared it. Using fastp trimming at Q25 and MiXCR clonotype assembly, TCRdb reanalyzed the public sequencing data and kept in-frame beta chains. CDR3 protein duplicates are merged, each entry listing the most common genes and DNA. These V and J calls are TCRdb output, not the study's own analysis. For this sample the table gives around 340,000 distinct CDR3 sequences, of which about 20% were detected only once. The leading ten clones occupy 29% of the sample.

Findings and caveats that apply to the study as a whole: Persistent patients shared more public clonotypes among themselves (roughly 2,700) than newly diagnosed patients did (approximately 970). Persistent Graves' disease patients showed lower TCR Shannon entropy and fewer highly expanded clones than newly diagnosed patients, suggesting clonal expansion. The authors acknowledged the small sample size as a limitation that may reduce accuracy. Preferential use of TRBV28, TRBJ1-2 and TRBJ2-5 was observed in persistent disease, whereas TRBV20-1 and TRBJ2-1 were favored in newly diagnosed disease. The study examined only peripheral blood because the primary lesion, thyroid tissue, could not be accessed. Only the TCR beta chain was sequenced and analyzed.

V lost 5 bases and J lost 3 bases; the stretch between them is 10 bases long. The CDR3 contains 13 residues, cysteine and phenylalanine counted. The only DNA kept is the CDR3, 39 bases in frame from the first base. CDR1 and CDR2, looked up from the germline V gene (reference sequence), are LNHDA and SQIVND. The sequence derives from a female donor with Graves disease. The rearrangement joined TRBV19 to TRBJ1-1; the D region possibly corresponds to TRBD1 (5 bases align). Sequenced material: peripheral blood mononuclear cells (PBMCs), taken when the disease was refractory, from a patient treated with antithyroid drugs. The CDR3 protein sequence reads: CASSAGPDTEAFF. The DNA sequence follows: TGTGCCAGTAGTGCGGGACCGGACACTGAAGCTTTCTTT.